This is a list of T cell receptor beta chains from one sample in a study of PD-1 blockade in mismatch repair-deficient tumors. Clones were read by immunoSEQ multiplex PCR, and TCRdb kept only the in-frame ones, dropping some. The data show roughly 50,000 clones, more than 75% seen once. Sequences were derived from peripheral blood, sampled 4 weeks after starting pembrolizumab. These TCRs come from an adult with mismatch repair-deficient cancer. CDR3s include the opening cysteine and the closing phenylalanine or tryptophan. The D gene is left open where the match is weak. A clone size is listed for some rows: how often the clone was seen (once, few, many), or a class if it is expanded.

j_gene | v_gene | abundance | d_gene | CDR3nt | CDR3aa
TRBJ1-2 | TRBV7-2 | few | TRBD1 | TGTGCCAGCAGCTCGGGGGACAGTCAAGGGTATGGCTACACCTTC | CASSSGDSQGYGYTF
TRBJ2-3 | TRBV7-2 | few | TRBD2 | TGTGCCAGCAGCTTAGGACTAGCGGAGTTAGATACGCAGTATTTT | CASSLGLAELDTQYF
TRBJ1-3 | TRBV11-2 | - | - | TGTGCCAGCAGCTTAAGTCAAGGGTTTGGAAACACCATATATTTT | CASSLSQGFGNTIYF
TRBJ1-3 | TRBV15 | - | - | TGTGCCACCGGGCAGGCTAACTCTGGAAACACCATATATTTT | CATGQANSGNTIYF
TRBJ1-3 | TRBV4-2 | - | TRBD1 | TGTGCCAGCAGCCTAGCCGGGACAGAAGGAAACACCATATATTTT | CASSLAGTEGNTIYF
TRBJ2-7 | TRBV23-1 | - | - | TGCGCCAGCACCCAGTCGTTTTGTGGGGCGGACGGGCACGAGCAGTACTTC | CASTQSFCGADGHEQYF
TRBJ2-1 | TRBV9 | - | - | TGTGCCAGCAGCGTAGGGGGGACATCCGACAATGAGCAGTTCTTC | CASSVGGTSDNEQFF
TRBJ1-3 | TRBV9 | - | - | TGTGCCAGCAGTGACAGGAACTCTGGAAACACCATATATTTT | CASSDRNSGNTIYF
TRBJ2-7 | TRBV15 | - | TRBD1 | TGTGCCACCAGCAGAGATTCTGATACAGGGGGCGAACTGGGAAGGTACGAGCAGTACTTC | CATSRDSDTGGELGRYEQYF
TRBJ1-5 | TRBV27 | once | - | TGTGCCAGCAGTCCACCCATGAGGGGGGCAGGTCCCCAGCCCCAGCATTTT | CASSPPMRGAGPQPQHF
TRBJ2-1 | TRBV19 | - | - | TGTGCCAGTAGTATCATGTGGGGGTTAAAGTTAGCAAATGAGCAGTTCTTC | CASSIMWGLKLANEQFF
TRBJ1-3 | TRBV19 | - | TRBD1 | TGTGCCAGTAGTGGTCAGGGGGCAACTGGAAACACCATATATTTT | CASSGQGATGNTIYF
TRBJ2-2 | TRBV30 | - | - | TGTGCCTGGAGTGTAGGGGTCCTGGGACAGAACACCGGGGAGCTGTTTTTT | CAWSVGVLGQNTGELFF
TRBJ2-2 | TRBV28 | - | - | TGTGCCAGCAGTTTACCGACAGGCTTAGCGGCGAACACCGGGGAGCTGTTTTTT | CASSLPTGLAANTGELFF
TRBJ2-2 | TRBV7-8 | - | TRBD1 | TGTGCCAGCAGCGAGTGGACAGGGGCCTTCGGGGAGCTGTTTTTT | CASSEWTGAFGELFF
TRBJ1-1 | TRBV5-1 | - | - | TGCGCCAGCAGCTGGGACGGAGGGAACACTGAAGCTTTCTTT | CASSWDGGNTEAFF
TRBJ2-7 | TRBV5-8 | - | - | TGTGCCAGCAGCTATGGGGGGACATCCTACGAGCAGTACTTC | CASSYGGTSYEQYF
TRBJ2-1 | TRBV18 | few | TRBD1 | TGTGCCAGCTCACCACCTACGGGACAGGGTGGGAATGAGCAGTTCTTC | CASSPPTGQGGNEQFF
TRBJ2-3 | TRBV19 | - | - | TGCGCCAGTAGTATGGGTGATACGCAGTATTTT | CASSMGDTQYF
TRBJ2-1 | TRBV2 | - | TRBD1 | TGTGCCAGCGACAAGCCCCCGGGACAGGGGGGTGGGCAGTTCTTC | CASDKPPGQGGGQFF
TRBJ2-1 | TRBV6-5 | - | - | TGTGCCAGCAGGAAATTCGGCGGGACTCAGGGTGAGCAGTTCTTC | CASRKFGGTQGEQFF
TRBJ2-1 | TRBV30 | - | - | TGTGCCTGGAGTGTATGGTGGAGCGACTCCTACAATGAGCAGTTCTTC | CAWSVWWSDSYNEQFF
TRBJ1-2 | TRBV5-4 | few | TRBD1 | TGTGCCAGCCTGAGGACAGGGAGTGGCTACACCTTC | CASLRTGSGYTF
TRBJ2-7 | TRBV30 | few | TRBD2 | TGTGCCTGGACCCCGGGACTAGCAACCGAGCAGTACTTC | CAWTPGLATEQYF
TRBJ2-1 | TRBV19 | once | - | TGTGCCAGTCGAAAACTGGTTAACAATGAGCAGTTCTTC | CASRKLVNNEQFF
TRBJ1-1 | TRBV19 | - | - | TGTGCCAGTAGTTGGAGGGTATCTGAAGCTTTCTTT | CASSWRVSEAFF
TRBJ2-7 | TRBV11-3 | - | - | TGTGCCAGCAGCTTAGGCCAGGGGTCAACCTACGAGCAGTACTTC | CASSLGQGSTYEQYF
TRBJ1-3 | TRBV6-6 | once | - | TGTGCCAGCAGCACGCCTGAGGACCTTGGAAACACCATATATTTT | CASSTPEDLGNTIYF
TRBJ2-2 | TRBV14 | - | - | TGTGCCAGCAGCCAACAACCCCGGACAGACGGGGAGCTGTTTTTT | CASSQQPRTDGELFF
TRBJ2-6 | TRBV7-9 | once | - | TGTGCCAGCGTGTACCCTGGGGCCAACGTCCTGACTTTC | CASVYPGANVLTF
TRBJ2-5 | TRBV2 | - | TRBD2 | TGTGCCAGCAGTAGCGGGAGTGAAGAGACCCAGTACTTC | CASSSGSEETQYF
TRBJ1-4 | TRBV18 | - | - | TGTGCCAGCTCACTGAGACAGACCGCAACTAATGAAAAACTGTTTTTT | CASSLRQTATNEKLFF
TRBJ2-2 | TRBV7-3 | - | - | TGTGCCAGCAGCTTAAATGGGGGAAGAAGCACCGGGGAGCTGTTTTTT | CASSLNGGRSTGELFF
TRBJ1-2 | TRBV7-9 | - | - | TGTGCCAGCAGCTTACGGGACGGATTGGGGTACACCTTC | CASSLRDGLGYTF
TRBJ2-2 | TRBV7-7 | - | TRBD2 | TGTGCTAGCAGCCTTAGCGGGAGTGGTATCGGGGAGCTGTTTTTT | CASSLSGSGIGELFF
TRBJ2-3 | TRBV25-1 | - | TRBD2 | TGTGCCAGCAGTGTCAAAGACTTAGCGGGGATCACAGATACGCAGTATTTT | CASSVKDLAGITDTQYF
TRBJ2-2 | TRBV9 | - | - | TGTGCCAGCAGCCTCAGGGCTAGCGAGCACACCGGGGAGCTGTTTTTT | CASSLRASEHTGELFF
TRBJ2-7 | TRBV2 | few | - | TGTGCCAGCAGTGAAGCGCGTTGGGGGTCTTCCTACGAGCAGTACTTC | CASSEARWGSSYEQYF
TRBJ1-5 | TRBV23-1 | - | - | TGCGCCAGCAGTCATCGGCAATATAGCAATCAGCCCCAGCATTTT | CASSHRQYSNQPQHF
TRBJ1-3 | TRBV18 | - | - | TGTGCCAGCTCACCACCGGGAAACACCATATATTTT | CASSPPGNTIYF
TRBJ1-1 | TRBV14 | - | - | TGTGCCAGCAGCCAAGATATGGTAAACCTGAACACTGAAGCTTTCTTT | CASSQDMVNLNTEAFF
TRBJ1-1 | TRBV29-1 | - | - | TGCAGCGTTGAAAATATTTACACAGGAACATTGAACACTGAAGCTTTCTTT | CSVENIYTGTLNTEAFF
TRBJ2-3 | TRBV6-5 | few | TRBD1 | TGTGCCAGCAGTTACCGGGACAGGAGCACAGATACGCAGTATTTT | CASSYRDRSTDTQYF
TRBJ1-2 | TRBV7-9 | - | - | TGTGCCAGCGTAGAACGGGTTGTTGACTATGGCTACACCTTC | CASVERVVDYGYTF